The rows below give T cell receptor beta chains drawn from one sample of a study of cytomegalovirus exposure and HLA in healthy donors. The method was immunoSEQ multiplex PCR; TCRdb's version includes in-frame clones alone and lacks a portion of them. The sample yields under 250,000 clones, around 85% seen once. The sequenced material came from PBMCs. These receptors were collected from a woman aged 50 to 60 in good health and CMV-seronegative. Both conserved end residues are part of each CDR3. D genes are given only for firm matches. Clone size is given for some rows only: seen once, a few or many times, or a class if the clone is expanded.

J gene,clone size,D gene,V gene,CDR3 DNA,CDR3 protein
TRBJ1-6,NA,NA,TRBV4-1,TGCGCCAGCAGCCAGGTCAGGGGAAGGGTTCACTCACCCCTCCACTTT,CASSQVRGRVHSPLHF
TRBJ1-5,NA,NA,TRBV10-2,TGCGCCAGCAGTGATTTAGCAGGGAGCAATCAGCCCCAGCATTTT,CASSDLAGSNQPQHF
TRBJ2-3,once,NA,TRBV28,TGTGCCAGCAGTTTGACAGCAACAGATACGCAGTATTTT,CASSLTATDTQYF
TRBJ1-1,NA,NA,TRBV27,TGTGCCAGCATTAAGAACACTGAAGCTTTCTTT,CASIKNTEAFF
TRBJ2-1,NA,NA,TRBV27,TGTGCCAGCACCCCCCCCGGTAGAGTACCTTACAATGAGCAGTTCTTC,CASTPPGRVPYNEQFF
TRBJ2-1,NA,TRBD2,TRBV14,TGTGCCAGCAGTAGTAGGCAGGTAGCGGGTATGCAGTTCTTC,CASSSRQVAGMQFF
TRBJ1-2,NA,NA,TRBV30,TGTGCCTGGAGTGTAGGCCAGGGAACAGGCTACACCTTC,CAWSVGQGTGYTF
TRBJ2-5,NA,NA,TRBV7-2,TGTGCCAGCAGCTTAGTTTCGGGGGGCAGTGAGACCCAGTACTTC,CASSLVSGGSETQYF
TRBJ2-2,NA,TRBD2,TRBV4-2,TGTGCCAGCAGCCAGAGGGGACTAGCGAACACCGGGGAGCTGTTTTTT,CASSQRGLANTGELFF
TRBJ2-3,once,NA,TRBV5-3,TGTGCCAGAAGCTTGCGCGGACAGTTCTATTGCACAGATACGCAGTATTTT,CARSLRGQFYCTDTQYF
TRBJ2-1,NA,TRBD2,TRBV5-6,TGTGCCAGCAGCTTGGGACCCGGGACGGGGGGAATCGATGAGCAGTTCTTC,CASSLGPGTGGIDEQFF
TRBJ1-3,NA,NA,TRBV28,TGTGCCAGCAGTTTTTTCAGGGTTGGTGGAAACACCATATATTTT,CASSFFRVGGNTIYF
TRBJ2-5,once,TRBD2,TRBV6-4,TGTGCCAGCAGTGAAGTCCGGCTAGCGGGACCTGGATGGGAGACCCAGTACTTC,CASSEVRLAGPGWETQYF
TRBJ2-7,NA,NA,TRBV9,TGTGCCAGCAGCGTAGGGAGGAGGGGTCTGGGTGAGCAGTACTTC,CASSVGRRGLGEQYF
TRBJ2-2,NA,TRBD2,TRBV5-1,TGCGCCAGCAGCTTCTTAGCGGGAGTGGGCACCGGGGAGCTGTTTTTT,CASSFLAGVGTGELFF
TRBJ2-3,NA,NA,TRBV9,TGTGCCAGCAGCGCCCGCCACGGAGATACGCAGTATTTT,CASSARHGDTQYF
TRBJ1-5,NA,TRBD1,TRBV19,TGTGCCAGTAGTACTGGACAGGCCAGCATCTTAAATCAGCCCCAGCATTTT,CASSTGQASILNQPQHF
TRBJ2-1,NA,TRBD2,TRBV28,TGTGCCAGCAGTTTAAGGACTAGCGGATCCTACAATGAGCAGTTCTTC,CASSLRTSGSYNEQFF
TRBJ2-7,NA,NA,TRBV28,TGTGCCAGCAGTTTCCCTACAGGGAAGCCCTACGAGCAGTACTTC,CASSFPTGKPYEQYF